This T cell receptor beta chain was recorded in a study of blood T cells in healthy people across ages. The study's findings and limits: Unsorted PBMCs blocked a conclusive comparison of naive and antigen-experienced cells.

Details on this clonotype: What it recognizes is unknown.

Combining a sample-barcoded 5' primer with a J-beta primer mix, a second PCR ran for about 7 to 11 cycles. MiXCR, applied by TCRdb to the 5' RACE reads, yields one record per CDR3 protein. This sample has 730,000 or so distinct CDR3 sequences; 43% occur once, and the top ten carry 20% to 25%. The germline V gene encodes CDR1 LGHDT and CDR2 YNNKEL (reference sequence). V was clipped by 1 base and J by 2 bases; unmatched bases: 13. The CDR3 sequence is 18 residues long. The rearrangement uses TRBV3-1 and TRBJ2-7, with 8 positions matching TRBD2. Sequenced material: blood. The clonotype was recovered from a woman aged 60-75 years in good health. This CDR3 reads CASSQGWLAGPNPYEQYF. CDR3 coding DNA: TGTGCCAGCAGCCAAGGATGGTTAGCGGGGCCAAACCCCTACGAGCAGTACTTC.